Listed below are T cell receptor beta chains from one sample, sequenced in a study of PD-1 blockade in classical Hodgkin lymphoma. Profiling relied on immunoSEQ multiplex PCR, and the TCRdb table lists in-frame clones only, not all of them. This table holds around 19,000 clones, roughly 90% found once. Sample: peripheral blood mononuclear cells (PBMCs), taken before the second cycle of nivolumab. The origin of the receptors is a human donor with classical Hodgkin lymphoma. CDR3s include the opening cysteine and the closing phenylalanine or tryptophan. Fields, in order: V gene, clone size, J gene, D gene, CDR3 protein, CDR3 DNA. A D gene is named only where the DNA matches it firmly. Clone size is given for some rows only: seen once, a few or many times, or a class if the clone is expanded.

V gene: TRBV2
clone size: -
J gene: TRBJ2-5
D gene: TRBD2
CDR3 protein: CASSEAGGRQETQYF
CDR3 DNA: TGTGCCAGCAGCGAAGCGGGGGGGAGGCAAGAGACCCAGTACTTC

V gene: TRBV5-1
clone size: -
J gene: TRBJ1-5
D gene: -
CDR3 protein: CASSLEQNQPQHF
CDR3 DNA: TGCGCCAGCAGCTTGGAGCAGAATCAGCCCCAGCATTTT

V gene: TRBV7-9
clone size: -
J gene: TRBJ1-1
D gene: -
CDR3 protein: CASSLDRVLSGTEAFF
CDR3 DNA: TGTGCCAGCAGCTTAGACAGGGTGTTATCGGGAACTGAAGCTTTCTTT

V gene: TRBV19
clone size: -
J gene: TRBJ2-1
D gene: -
CDR3 protein: CASSIRGKSSYNEQFF
CDR3 DNA: TGTGCCAGTAGTATCAGGGGCAAGAGCTCCTACAATGAGCAGTTCTTC

V gene: TRBV10-2
clone size: -
J gene: TRBJ2-2
D gene: -
CDR3 protein: CASSETALTGELFF
CDR3 DNA: TGCGCCAGCAGTGAGACCGCCTTAACCGGGGAGCTGTTTTTT

V gene: TRBV5-3
clone size: -
J gene: TRBJ2-3
D gene: TRBD2
CDR3 protein: CARSVLAAPSTDTQYF
CDR3 DNA: TGTGCCAGAAGCGTACTAGCGGCCCCCAGCACAGATACGCAGTATTTT

V gene: TRBV7-6
clone size: -
J gene: TRBJ2-5
D gene: -
CDR3 protein: CASSLGGQGLQETQYF
CDR3 DNA: TGTGCCAGCAGCTTAGGCGGGCAGGGGCTCCAAGAGACCCAGTACTTC

V gene: TRBV7-2
clone size: once
J gene: TRBJ2-2
D gene: TRBD2
CDR3 protein: CASRLISGGAYTGELFF
CDR3 DNA: TGTGCCAGCAGGCTCATTAGCGGGGGGGCCTACACCGGGGAGCTGTTTTTT

V gene: TRBV15
clone size: -
J gene: TRBJ1-2
D gene: -
CDR3 protein: CATSRDRTQTSANYGYTF
CDR3 DNA: TGTGCCACCAGCAGAGACAGGACCCAAACATCAGCTAACTATGGCTACACCTTC

V gene: TRBV10-3
clone size: -
J gene: TRBJ1-2
D gene: TRBD1
CDR3 protein: CAISEGGQAPANGYTF
CDR3 DNA: TGTGCCATCAGTGAGGGCGGACAGGCCCCTGCAAATGGCTACACCTTC

V gene: TRBV7-6
clone size: -
J gene: TRBJ1-3
D gene: -
CDR3 protein: CASSFGTQSSSSGNTIYF
CDR3 DNA: TGTGCCAGCAGCTTTGGGACACAAAGTTCCAGCTCTGGAAACACCATATATTTT

V gene: TRBV30
clone size: -
J gene: TRBJ1-6
D gene: -
CDR3 protein: CAWSGDRWGGRGSPLHF
CDR3 DNA: TGTGCCTGGAGTGGGGACCGATGGGGAGGGAGGGGATCACCCCTCCACTTT

V gene: TRBV5-1
clone size: -
J gene: TRBJ2-3
D gene: -
CDR3 protein: CASSLGRFRDTQYF
CDR3 DNA: TGCGCCAGCAGCTTGGGTCGTTTCCGAGATACGCAGTATTTT

V gene: TRBV5-1
clone size: -
J gene: TRBJ1-1
D gene: -
CDR3 protein: CASSAGQNEAFF
CDR3 DNA: TGCGCCAGCAGCGCCGGACAAAATGAAGCTTTCTTT

V gene: TRBV1
clone size: -
J gene: TRBJ2-7
D gene: -
CDR3 protein: CTSAQGGVPLEQYF
CDR3 DNA: TGCACCAGTGCCCAGGGGGGGGTGCCTCTCGAGCAGTACTTC

V gene: TRBV19
clone size: -
J gene: TRBJ2-3
D gene: -
CDR3 protein: CASSSAGMRTDTQYF
CDR3 DNA: TGTGCCAGTAGTTCCGCAGGGATGCGTACAGATACGCAGTATTTT

V gene: TRBV18
clone size: once
J gene: TRBJ2-3
D gene: -
CDR3 protein: CASSPWAGRDTQYF
CDR3 DNA: TGTGCCAGCTCACCATGGGCGGGCAGAGATACGCAGTATTTT

V gene: TRBV19
clone size: -
J gene: TRBJ1-2
D gene: -
CDR3 protein: CASGSGGYGYTF
CDR3 DNA: TGTGCCAGTGGGTCCGGGGGCTATGGCTACACCTTC

V gene: TRBV4-3
clone size: -
J gene: TRBJ2-7
D gene: TRBD1
CDR3 protein: CASSSTQGAYEQYF
CDR3 DNA: TGCGCCAGCAGCTCAACCCAGGGGGCCTACGAGCAGTACTTC

V gene: TRBV5-1
clone size: -
J gene: TRBJ2-2
D gene: -
CDR3 protein: CASSLEGRADGELFF
CDR3 DNA: TGCGCCAGCAGCTTGGAGGGCAGGGCGGACGGGGAGCTGTTTTTT

V gene: TRBV5-1
clone size: -
J gene: TRBJ2-7
D gene: TRBD2
CDR3 protein: CASSEHPGTSPYEQYF
CDR3 DNA: TGCGCCAGCAGCGAGCATCCCGGGACTAGCCCCTACGAGCAGTACTTC

V gene: TRBV7-9
clone size: -
J gene: TRBJ2-5
D gene: -
CDR3 protein: CASSLQGTPFETQYF
CDR3 DNA: TGTGCCAGCAGCTTACAGGGAACCCCATTTGAGACCCAGTACTTC

V gene: TRBV9
clone size: -
J gene: TRBJ1-2
D gene: -
CDR3 protein: CASSPSGESYGYTF
CDR3 DNA: TGTGCCAGCAGCCCCTCGGGGGAGAGCTATGGCTACACCTTC

V gene: TRBV11-2
clone size: -
J gene: TRBJ2-3
D gene: -
CDR3 protein: CAAPSTDTQYF
CDR3 DNA: TGTGCCGCCCCGAGCACAGATACGCAGTATTTT

V gene: TRBV6-6
clone size: -
J gene: TRBJ2-5
D gene: -
CDR3 protein: CASSYSNFQETQYF
CDR3 DNA: TGTGCCAGCAGTTACTCGAACTTCCAAGAGACCCAGTACTTC

V gene: TRBV12-5
clone size: -
J gene: TRBJ2-5
D gene: TRBD2
CDR3 protein: CASRLSGANQETQYF
CDR3 DNA: TGTGCTAGTCGCCTTAGCGGGGCAAACCAAGAGACCCAGTACTTC

V gene: TRBV7-8
clone size: -
J gene: TRBJ2-1
D gene: TRBD2
CDR3 protein: CASSLVAGGLYEQFF
CDR3 DNA: TGTGCCAGCAGCTTAGTAGCGGGGGGGCTATATGAGCAGTTCTTC

V gene: TRBV4-2
clone size: -
J gene: TRBJ2-7
D gene: TRBD1
CDR3 protein: CASSQERQGSYEQYF
CDR3 DNA: TGTGCCAGCAGCCAAGAACGACAGGGGTCCTACGAGCAGTACTTC

V gene: TRBV18
clone size: -
J gene: TRBJ2-2
D gene: TRBD1
CDR3 protein: CASSPRQGNTGELFF
CDR3 DNA: TGTGCCAGCTCACCGAGACAGGGGAACACCGGGGAGCTGTTTTTT

V gene: TRBV4-3
clone size: -
J gene: TRBJ1-5
D gene: -
CDR3 protein: CASSQGFEENQPQHF
CDR3 DNA: TGCGCCAGCAGCCAAGGGTTTGAGGAAAATCAGCCCCAGCATTTT

V gene: TRBV5-5
clone size: -
J gene: TRBJ2-2
D gene: -
CDR3 protein: CASSLGFSSGELFF
CDR3 DNA: TGTGCCAGCAGCTTGGGGTTCTCTAGTGGGGAGCTGTTTTTT

V gene: TRBV5-5
clone size: -
J gene: TRBJ1-1
D gene: -
CDR3 protein: CASSLASSGNTEAFF
CDR3 DNA: TGTGCCAGCAGCTTGGCAAGTTCGGGGAACACTGAAGCTTTCTTT

V gene: TRBV7-3
clone size: -
J gene: TRBJ2-2
D gene: -
CDR3 protein: CASSYRTGELFF
CDR3 DNA: TGTGCCAGCAGCTATAGAACCGGGGAGCTGTTTTTT

V gene: TRBV5-5
clone size: once
J gene: TRBJ1-5
D gene: -
CDR3 protein: CASSLLWDQPQHF
CDR3 DNA: TGTGCCAGCAGCTTGCTGTGGGATCAGCCCCAGCATTTT

V gene: TRBV5-3
clone size: -
J gene: TRBJ1-1
D gene: TRBD1
CDR3 protein: CARSLALDRAITNTEAFF
CDR3 DNA: TGTGCCAGAAGCTTGGCGCTTGACAGGGCTATTACGAACACTGAAGCTTTCTTT

V gene: TRBV10-2
clone size: -
J gene: TRBJ2-7
D gene: -
CDR3 protein: CASSEPWRVRTYEQYF
CDR3 DNA: TGCGCCAGCAGTGAGCCCTGGAGGGTCAGAACCTACGAGCAGTACTTC

V gene: TRBV30
clone size: -
J gene: TRBJ1-3
D gene: -
CDR3 protein: CAWSVGYTIYF
CDR3 DNA: TGTGCCTGGAGTGTAGGATACACCATATATTTT

V gene: TRBV7-8
clone size: once
J gene: TRBJ2-5
D gene: TRBD2
CDR3 protein: CASSLTGLANRETQYF
CDR3 DNA: TGTGCCAGCAGCTTAACGGGACTAGCGAACCGGGAGACCCAGTACTTC

V gene: TRBV6-1
clone size: -
J gene: TRBJ2-2
D gene: TRBD2
CDR3 protein: CASSEEAGGTGELFF
CDR3 DNA: TGTGCCAGCAGTGAAGAGGCGGGGGGTACCGGGGAGCTGTTTTTT

V gene: TRBV27
clone size: -
J gene: TRBJ1-2
D gene: TRBD1
CDR3 protein: CASSSLRTGPNYGYTF
CDR3 DNA: TGTGCCAGCAGTTCCCTGAGGACAGGGCCTAACTATGGCTACACCTTC

V gene: TRBV5-5
clone size: once
J gene: TRBJ2-1
D gene: -
CDR3 protein: CASSASSSLPFGEQFF
CDR3 DNA: TGTGCCAGCAGCGCGAGCTCTTCCCTTCCCTTCGGGGAGCAGTTCTTC

V gene: TRBV7-9
clone size: -
J gene: TRBJ1-2
D gene: TRBD1
CDR3 protein: CASSPRQGGKDGYTF
CDR3 DNA: TGTGCCAGCAGCCCCAGACAGGGGGGAAAGGATGGCTACACCTTC

V gene: TRBV7-9
clone size: -
J gene: TRBJ1-2
D gene: -
CDR3 protein: CASSLGTGNTNYGYTF
CDR3 DNA: TGTGCCAGCAGCTTGGGCACAGGGAATACTAACTATGGCTACACCTTC

V gene: TRBV10-2
clone size: -
J gene: TRBJ1-5
D gene: -
CDR3 protein: CASSGGNQPQHF
CDR3 DNA: TGCGCCAGCAGTGGGGGCAATCAGCCCCAGCATTTT